The next 22 T cell receptor beta chains were all read from a single sample in a study of T cell responses to AZD1222 COVID-19 vaccine. The method was immunoSEQ multiplex PCR; TCRdb's version includes in-frame clones alone and lacks a portion of them. Here the sample spans about 140,000 clones, nearly 90% being singletons. The source material was peripheral blood, sampled 28 days after the second dose of the MenACWY control vaccine. The receptors were gathered from an adult who received the MenACWY meningococcal vaccine as a control.

The chain carries TRBV27 and TRBJ2-1; possibly TRBD2 for D (6 bases). Trimming stripped 4 bases from V and 0 bases from J, with 19 bases between. Germline V gene data show CDR1 as MNHEY and CDR2 as SMNVEV (reference sequence). CDR3 length: 18 amino acids. This CDR3 is CASSSGRGRSSSYNEQFF. CDR3 sequence (DNA): TGTGCCAGCAGTTCCGGGCGGGGCAGGAGCAGCTCCTACAATGAGCAGTTCTTC.

The chain is built from TRBV5-1 and TRBJ1-1, with TRBD1 identical over 7 bases. Germline assignment: CDR1 SGHRS and CDR2 YFSETQ. With V trimmed by 6 bases and J by 7 bases, 6 bases remained unmatched. The length of the CDR3 is 12 residues. CDR3 bases: TGCGCCAGCATCACAGGGGTCGGTGAAGCTTTCTTT. Its translation: CASITGVGEAFF.

A single count supports this clone. The CDR3 coding sequence is TGTGCCAGCAGCCAGAGTTCAGCCGGCATGATGGCTTTCTTT. It encodes CASSQSSAGMMAFF. The V and J genes are TRBV7-2 and TRBJ1-1; D not resolved. Trimming took off 5 bases at V and 11 bases at J, with 21 bases between the two ends. The CDR3 consists of 14 residues. Germline V gene data show CDR1 as SGHTA and CDR2 as FQGNSA.

J is TRBJ1-3 and V is TRBV5-1; TRBD1 matches 7 bases. In germline, CDR1 is SGHRS, CDR2 YFSETQ. After removal of 0 bases from V and 4 bases from J, the junction contained 7 bases not matched to a gene. The CDR3 is made up of 16 amino acids. The CDR3 coding sequence is TGCGCCAGCAGCTTGGGCCCCGGGGGACAGGGAAACACCATATATTTT. Its protein product is CASSLGPGGQGNTIYF. The complete variable domain, with remaining parts taken from reference TRBV5-1 and TRBJ1-3, reads KAGVTQTPRYLIKTRGQQVTLSCSPISGHRSVSWYQQTPGQGLQFLFEYFSETQRNKGNFPGRFSGRQFSNSRSEMNVSTLELGDSALYLCASSLGPGGQGNTIYFGEGSWLTVV.

The V call is TRBV11-3, the J call TRBJ2-1; 7 positions agree with TRBD2. Per the germline V gene, CDR1 is SGHNT and CDR2 is YENEEA. The V gene end was trimmed by 0 bases and the J gene end by 4 bases; junction bases not matched to a gene: 3. CDR3 length: 15 residues. The CDR3 loop reads CASSLEASGYNEQFF. CDR3 nucleotide sequence: TGTGCCAGCAGCTTAGAGGCTAGCGGATACAATGAGCAGTTCTTC. The full variable domain, in which reference TRBV11-3 and TRBJ2-1 provide the parts outside the CDR3, is EAGVVQSPRYKIIEKKQPVAFWCNPISGHNTLYWYLQNLGQGPELLIRYENEEAVDDSQLPKDRFSAERLKGVDSTLKIQPAELGDSAVYLCASSLEASGYNEQFFGPGTRLTVL.

The chain uses TRBV7-2 and TRBJ1-6, with 8 bases fitting TRBD1. Germline V CDR1 and CDR2: SGHTA, FQGNSA. The CDR3 runs 17 residues. Trimming took 1 base from V and 4 from J; bases not matched to a gene: 6. Here the CDR3 DNA reads TGTGCCAGCAGCTTAGAGCAGGGGGCAATTTATAATTCACCCCTCCACTTT. This codes for CASSLEQGAIYNSPLHF.

This clone has just a few counts. The V and J genes are TRBV6-6 and TRBJ2-7; 10 bases fit TRBD1. Germline loops: CDR1 MNHNY, CDR2 SVGAGI (reference sequence). Trimming removed 8 bases from V and 5 bases from J; junction bases left unmatched: 12. The CDR3 runs to 15 residues. CDR3 DNA: TGTGCCAGCGGGCCCGGACAGGGGGGCATCCACGAGCAGTACTTC. It encodes CASGPGQGGIHEQYF.

Only one count was recorded for this clone. The chain carries TRBV19 and TRBJ1-1; D might be TRBD1 (6 bases). Between the trimmed V and J ends, which lost 4 bases and 4 bases, there was a span of 10 bases. The germline V gene encodes CDR1 LNHDA and CDR2 SQIVND (reference sequence). The CDR3 runs to 13 residues. The CDR3 DNA follows: TGTGCCAGTAGTAAAAGGACAGCCACTGAAGCTTTCTTT. Residues: CASSKRTATEAFF.

For this clone: The identical CDR3 is also encoded by other nucleotide sequences in the sample. The rearrangement joins TRBV6-5 to TRBJ1-5; unclear D gene. Germline V gene lookup returns CDR1 MNHEY and CDR2 SVGAGI. Trimming took 6 bases from V and 0 from J, leaving 6 bases between them. This CDR3 is 13 amino acids long. The CDR3 coding sequence is TGTGCCAGCAGGTCATATAGCAATCAGCCCCAGCATTTT. This gives the protein CASRSYSNQPQHF.

The V call is TRBV4-3, the J call TRBJ2-1; unclear D gene. Germline loops: CDR1 LGHNA, CDR2 YSLEER. This CDR3 has 14 amino acids. V was cut by 1 base and J by 6 bases, with 10 bases left in between. The CDR3 region is CASSQVRAFNEQFF. As DNA, the CDR3 is TGCGCCAGCAGCCAAGTAAGGGCCTTCAATGAGCAGTTCTTC.

A single count supports this clone. The CDR3 loop is CASIPSGRAGNEQFF. CDR3 DNA: TGTGCCAGCATCCCTAGCGGGAGGGCCGGGAATGAGCAGTTCTTC. The chain has TRBV28 and TRBJ2-1; 12 bases fit TRBD2. The germline V gene encodes CDR1 MDHEN and CDR2 SYDVKM. This CDR3 contains 15 residues. The J segment lost 7 bases and the V segment lost 7 bases, leaving 8 bases of the junction unmatched.

The CDR3 is CASSPRTAQETQYF. The CDR3 DNA follows: TGTGCCAGCAGTCCGAGGACAGCCCAAGAGACCCAGTACTTC. This sequence joins TRBV6-6 and TRBJ2-5, with D possibly being TRBD1 (6 bases). This CDR3 spans 14 amino acids. V lost 5 bases and J lost 1, with 11 bases in between. Per germline, CDR1 MNHNY and CDR2 SVGAGI (reference sequence).

CDR3 sequence: CASSFTTGEAFF. CDR3 bases: TGTGCCAGCAGTTTTACCACAGGAGAAGCTTTCTTT. V gene TRBV12-3 or TRBV12-4 combines with J gene TRBJ1-1; D is possibly TRBD1 (5 bases). This CDR3 has 12 residues. The germline V and J ends were trimmed by 3 bases and 8 bases, with 10 bases remaining between them.

The rearrangement links TRBV27 to TRBJ1-1; TRBD1 aligns across 7 bases. Germline V gene lookup returns CDR1 MNHEY and CDR2 SMNVEV (reference sequence). Losses at the gene ends were 5 bases for V and 2 bases for J; bases not matched to a gene: 5. This CDR3 spans 14 amino acids. In nucleotides, the CDR3 is TGTGCCAGCAGTCTGGGGACAGAAAACACTGAAGCTTTCTTT. Encoded protein: CASSLGTENTEAFF.

This chain links TRBV6-4 with TRBJ1-5; a possible D gene is TRBD1 (6 bases). The CDR3 totals 13 residues. V gave up 5 bases and J gave up 4 bases, with 9 bases separating them. The germline V gene encodes CDR1 MRHNA and CDR2 SNTAGT. The DNA of the CDR3 is TGTGCCAGCAGTCAGGGGTCGAATCAGCCCCAGCATTTT. Translated: CASSQGSNQPQHF.

This clone was picked up one time. J is TRBJ1-6 and V is TRBV12-3 or TRBV12-4, with D unresolved. Trimming cost V 3 bases and J 8 bases, with 5 bases left between them. The length of the CDR3 is 12 residues. The CDR3 here is CASSFRHSPLHF. The CDR3 DNA is TGTGCCAGCAGTTTCCGACATTCACCCCTCCACTTT.

In DNA, the CDR3 is TGTGCCAGCAGTTTGGGACAAACCAACACTGAAGCTTTCTTT. As protein: CASSLGQTNTEAFF. This chain links TRBV28 with TRBJ1-1; D possibly corresponds to TRBD1 (6 bases). The CDR3 has 14 residues. The V and J ends lost 3 bases and 2 bases respectively, with 10 bases between them. Germline V gene sequence: CDR1 MDHEN, CDR2 SYDVKM.

The rearrangement uses TRBV27 and TRBJ1-2; 9 nucleotides align to TRBD1. The CDR3 covers 16 residues. Germline CDR1 is MNHEY and CDR2 is SMNVEV (reference sequence). Trimming removed 6 bases from V and 1 base from J; junction bases left unmatched: 9. The DNA for the CDR3 is TGTGCCAGCAGAACTCCCTTGACAGGGGGTAACTATGGCTACACCTTC. Amino acid sequence: CASRTPLTGGNYGYTF.

Points on this clone: Other DNA sequences of this sample code for an identical CDR3. The chain recombines TRBV29-1 with TRBJ1-1; unclear D gene. The CDR3 is made up of 13 amino acids. The V end lost 2 bases, the J end lost 0 bases, and 7 bases lay between the germline ends. Germline V lookup: CDR1 SQVTM, CDR2 ANQGSEA. The CDR3 region is CSVEKGLNTEAFF. The CDR3 DNA sequence: TGCAGCGTTGAAAAAGGGCTGAACACTGAAGCTTTCTTT.

This rearrangement joins TRBV2 to TRBJ2-7, with a possible D match to TRBD1 (5 bases). Looked up from germline, CDR1 is SNHLY and CDR2 is FYNNEI. The CDR3 runs 15 residues. Trimming cost V 4 bases and J 1 base, with 14 bases left between them. The CDR3 spells CASSVRADNSYEQYF. CDR3 in DNA: TGTGCCAGCAGTGTTAGGGCGGACAATTCCTACGAGCAGTACTTC.

This chain links TRBV12-3 or TRBV12-4 with TRBJ1-2; no clear D. The length of the CDR3 is 13 residues. Trimming took off 1 base at V and 8 bases at J, with 11 bases between the two ends. The CDR3: CASSLVPRNGYTF. The CDR3 DNA sequence: TGTGCCAGCAGTTTAGTTCCCAGAAACGGCTACACCTTC.

This chain connects TRBV5-4 to TRBJ2-7; TRBD2 might be the D (6 bases). V lost 0 bases to trimming and J lost 0 bases, with 16 bases between them. The CDR3 loop spans 17 amino acids. Germline CDR1 and CDR2: SGHNT and YYREEE (reference sequence). CDR3 in amino acids: CASSLGSGGGSSYEQYF. The CDR3 nucleotides read TGTGCCAGCAGCTTGGGGTCCGGCGGAGGGAGCTCCTACGAGCAGTACTTC.